Here is one T cell receptor (beta chain) with its context. There are a few counts of this clonotype. Its cognate antigen has yet to be identified. Base qualities are not recorded, but no much larger clone differs from it by a single base. Libraries were prepared through 5' RACE. Sequencing was performed on a NextSeq 500. The TCR library protocol attached unique molecular identifiers to individual cDNA molecules to correct for sequencing error and PCR bias. TCR alpha and beta chains were both sequenced, and the abundances of alpha and beta sequences in each sample were closely correlated with each other. In the authors' own workflow: Decombinator V4 was used to perform V gene, J gene and CDR3 annotation of TCR sequences. Expanded TCRs were defined as changing significantly between any two time points under a Poisson model with p below 0.0001. Abundances of TCRs were expressed as counts per million after normalisation to the total number of TCRs sequenced in each sample. MAIT TCRs were defined by TRAV1-2 paired with TRAJ12, TRAJ20 or TRAJ33, and iNKT TCRs by TRAV10 paired with TRAJ18. VDJdb, accessed 1 November 2021, was searched for CMV, EBV and SARS-CoV-2 annotated TCRs, with TCRs annotated for multiple antigens excluded. TCRdb trimmed the raw reads at Q25, called clones with MiXCR and kept productive beta chains. Rows with one shared CDR3 protein collapse into an entry with the most common genes and DNA. The V and J calls and clone size come from TCRdb's table, not from the authors' own analysis. Present in this sample are roughly 70,000 distinct CDR3 sequences, 18% of which were seen just once. In total, the top ten clones hold almost 9% of the sample.

This was a case-control study nested in a cohort of healthcare workers in London, UK, who had nasopharyngeal swab PCR tests and blood samples taken every week. Healthcare workers were recruited between 23 and 31 March 2020, during the week of the UK lockdown, and were followed weekly for up to roughly 15 weeks. These data originate in a study of early T cells in non-severe SARS-CoV-2 infection (dated by TCRdb to the early 2020s). For the study in its entirety: Because TCR sequencing relied on bulk RNA taken from unsorted whole blood, pairing of alpha and beta chains was not possible.

Points the paper makes about the study in general: Matching against VDJdb was skewed toward anti-spike CD8 responses, likely underestimated virus-specific expansions, and missed private and CD4 specificities.

The CDR1 and CDR2 encoded by the germline V gene are SGHTA and FQGNSA. Inclusive of the bounding cysteine and phenylalanine, the CDR3 is 15 residues long. Only the CDR3 DNA is retained, 45 bases long and in frame from the first base. V sheds 1 base and J sheds 2 bases, leaving 11 bases between their ends. This sequence was found in an adult who was a healthcare worker with PCR-confirmed SARS-CoV-2 infection or an uninfected control (not recorded which). The sequences come from whole blood, collected at baseline. Recombination joined TRBV7-2 with TRBJ2-5, with no confidently assigned D gene. The CDR3 region reads CASSLEGKTQETQYF. In nucleotides, the sequence is TGTGCCAGCAGCTTAGAAGGGAAGACTCAAGAGACCCAGTACTTC.